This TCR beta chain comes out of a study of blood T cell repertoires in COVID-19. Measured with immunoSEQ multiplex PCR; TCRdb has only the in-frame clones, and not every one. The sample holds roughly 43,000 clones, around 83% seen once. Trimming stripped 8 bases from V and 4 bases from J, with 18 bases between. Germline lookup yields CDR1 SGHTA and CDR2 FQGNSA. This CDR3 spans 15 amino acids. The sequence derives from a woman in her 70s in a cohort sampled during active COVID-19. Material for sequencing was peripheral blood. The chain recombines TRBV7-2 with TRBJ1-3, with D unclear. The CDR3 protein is CASELLAGSGNTIYF. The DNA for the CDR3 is TGTGCCAGCGAACTCCTAGCCGGCTCCGGAAACACCATATATTTT.